A selection of T cell receptor beta chains follows, all from one sample in a study of cytomegalovirus exposure and HLA in healthy donors. Using immunoSEQ multiplex PCR, the repertoire was profiled, and TCRdb retains in-frame clones only, with some absent. The table lists some 150,000 clones, more than 75% of them singletons. Sequencing input: PBMCs. The receptors originated from a young man in good health and CMV-seronegative. CDR3s include the opening cysteine and the closing phenylalanine or tryptophan. The order of the fields is clone size, J gene, V gene, D gene, CDR3 protein, CDR3 DNA. D genes are given only for firm matches. Clone size is not always given. Where it is, it says once, few, many or a class for expanded clones.

>-|TRBJ1-1|TRBV19|-
CACSGGATEAFF
TGTGCCTGTTCCGGAGGGGCCACTGAAGCTTTCTTT
>-|TRBJ2-1|TRBV11-1|TRBD2
CASRATSGLYNEQFF
TGTGCCAGCAGGGCGACTAGCGGGCTCTACAATGAGCAGTTCTTC
>-|TRBJ2-7|TRBV5-6|TRBD1
CASSLVVRGPSDEQYF
TGTGCCAGCAGCTTGGTAGTCAGGGGGCCGTCGGACGAGCAGTACTTC
>-|TRBJ2-7|TRBV4-3|TRBD2
CASSQDPIAGGRIEQYF
TGCGCCAGCAGCCAAGATCCGATAGCGGGAGGTCGGATCGAGCAGTACTTC
>-|TRBJ2-1|TRBV29-1|-
CSVAKGGKNEQFF
TGCAGCGTTGCTAAGGGAGGAAAAAATGAGCAGTTCTTC
>-|TRBJ1-1|TRBV10-1|-
CASSADRYTEAFF
TGCGCCAGCAGCGCGGACAGATACACTGAAGCTTTCTTT
>-|TRBJ1-4|TRBV25-1|-
CASSDREGKLFF
TGTGCCAGCAGTGATAGGGAGGGCAAACTGTTTTTT
>-|TRBJ1-2|TRBV7-2|TRBD1
CASSSTGGANGYTF
TGTGCCAGCAGCTCAACAGGGGGCGCGAACGGCTACACCTTC
>few|TRBJ1-2|TRBV5-1|TRBD1
CASSLGDRDNGYTF
TGCGCCAGCAGCTTGGGGGACAGGGATAATGGCTACACCTTC
>-|TRBJ1-1|TRBV2|-
CASSPGDGTEAFF
TGTGCCAGCAGTCCAGGGGATGGAACTGAAGCTTTCTTT
>-|TRBJ1-6|TRBV10-3|TRBD1
CAIKGTGGRYNSPLHF
TGTGCCATCAAAGGGACAGGGGGTCGGTATAATTCACCCCTCCACTTT
>-|TRBJ2-7|TRBV5-1|TRBD1
CASSYSTGGYEQYF
TGCGCCAGCAGTTACTCGACAGGGGGCTACGAGCAGTACTTC
>-|TRBJ1-1|TRBV10-1|-
CARISGAPMNTEAFF
TGCGCCAGGATCTCAGGGGCGCCCATGAACACTGAAGCTTTCTTT
>-|TRBJ2-7|TRBV7-2|-
CASSLGGGQREQYF
TGTGCCAGCAGCTTAGGTGGGGGCCAAAGGGAGCAGTACTTC
>-|TRBJ1-2|TRBV5-6|-
CASTPITRETYGYTF
TGTGCCAGCACCCCCATTACCAGGGAAACGTATGGCTACACCTTC
>-|TRBJ1-2|TRBV27|TRBD1
CASSSRPDRAANYGYTF
TGTGCCAGCAGTTCCCGGCCAGACAGGGCTGCTAACTATGGCTACACCTTC
>-|TRBJ2-1|TRBV5-6|-
CASSPTIPNEQFF
TGTGCCAGCAGCCCGACTATCCCCAATGAGCAGTTCTTC
>-|TRBJ2-5|TRBV11-2|TRBD2
CASRSELAGSIETQYF
TGTGCCAGCAGGTCCGAGTTAGCGGGAAGTATCGAGACCCAGTACTTC
>few|TRBJ2-7|TRBV29-1|-
CSVETADYEQYF
TGCAGCGTTGAAACAGCTGACTACGAGCAGTACTTC
>-|TRBJ2-1|TRBV2|TRBD1
CASSEGQGINEQFF
TGTGCCAGCAGTGAGGGACAGGGTATCAATGAGCAGTTCTTC
>-|TRBJ2-1|TRBV7-8|TRBD2
CASSLQRLAGSEQFF
TGTGCCAGCAGCTTACAGAGACTAGCCGGGAGTGAGCAGTTCTTC
>-|TRBJ2-3|TRBV19|TRBD2
CASSIPRTSGSDDTQYF
TGTGCCAGTAGTATCCCCCGGACTAGCGGGAGCGATGATACGCAGTATTTT
>-|TRBJ2-3|TRBV9|TRBD2
CASSVGASGRTDTQYF
TGTGCCAGCAGCGTAGGGGCTAGCGGGAGGACAGATACGCAGTATTTT
>-|TRBJ2-2|TRBV19|TRBD1
CASSDPGQGPHWHTGELFF
TGTGCCAGTAGCGATCCGGGACAGGGGCCGCACTGGCACACCGGGGAGCTGTTTTTT
>few|TRBJ2-2|TRBV28|TRBD2
CASGSTSDGELFF
TGTGCCAGCGGCTCTACTAGCGACGGGGAGCTGTTTTTT
>-|TRBJ2-3|TRBV5-1|-
CASSLGETISDTQYF
TGCGCCAGCAGCTTGGGGGAGACTATCTCAGATACGCAGTATTTT
>-|TRBJ1-1|TRBV6-1|TRBD1
CASSARGQGAMNTEAFF
TGTGCCAGCAGTGCCCGTGGACAGGGGGCGATGAACACTGAAGCTTTCTTT
>-|TRBJ2-7|TRBV7-6|TRBD2
CASSSQTSGSYEQYF
TGTGCCAGCAGCTCCCAGACTAGCGGGAGTTACGAGCAGTACTTC
>-|TRBJ1-6|TRBV6-5|-
CATGEPYNSPLHF
TGTGCAACCGGGGAACCCTATAATTCACCCCTCCACTTT
>-|TRBJ1-2|TRBV6-5|TRBD1
CASSKQGGSIYGYTF
TGTGCCAGCAGTAAACAGGGGGGTTCGATCTATGGCTACACCTTC